This TCR beta chain appears in the sequencing data of a study of response to subunit inactivated influenza vaccine (dated by TCRdb to the late 2010s). Notes on the research overall: Deep quantitative T cell receptor repertoire profiling was used in the study to track responses to a trivalent subunit inactivated influenza vaccine.

Library prep was done by RT-PCR. Sequencer: Illumina HiSeq 2500. TCRdb passed the public sequencing reads through fastp at Q25 and MiXCR, retaining productive beta sequences. Each CDR3 protein appears once, grouped with its most common genes and DNA. In all, the sample holds fewer than 700,000 distinct CDR3 sequences, and around 13% of those were seen once. The ten largest clones capture around 14% of the sample. The V and J ends are trimmed by 0 bases and 4 bases, leaving 12 bases between them. From its cysteine to its phenylalanine, the CDR3 spans 15 amino acids. Only the CDR3 DNA is retained, 45 bases long and in frame from the first base. CDR1 and CDR2 are drawn from the germline V gene: MNHEY, SVGAGI. This clonotype was picked up a small number of times. Which antigen it targets is not known. Qualities for individual bases were not recorded, and no much larger clone is one base off. Reading the label with the study, this specimen's time point is: around 47 days after influenza vaccine administration.

Broader findings and caveats from the paper: The authors proposed that each seasonal influenza vaccination may bring in only a limited number of new T cells.

The rearrangement combines TRBV6-5 with TRBJ1-2; no confident D gene assignment can be made. The sample was PBMCs from blood, taken more than 35 days after vaccination. The sequence derives from a man in his fifties or sixties who received an inactivated influenza vaccine. Donor details come from another sample of the same person, matched by shared clones. The CDR3 loop reads CASSYSPVGSYGYTF. DNA sequence: TGTGCCAGCAGTTACTCGCCAGTCGGATCCTATGGCTACACCTTC.